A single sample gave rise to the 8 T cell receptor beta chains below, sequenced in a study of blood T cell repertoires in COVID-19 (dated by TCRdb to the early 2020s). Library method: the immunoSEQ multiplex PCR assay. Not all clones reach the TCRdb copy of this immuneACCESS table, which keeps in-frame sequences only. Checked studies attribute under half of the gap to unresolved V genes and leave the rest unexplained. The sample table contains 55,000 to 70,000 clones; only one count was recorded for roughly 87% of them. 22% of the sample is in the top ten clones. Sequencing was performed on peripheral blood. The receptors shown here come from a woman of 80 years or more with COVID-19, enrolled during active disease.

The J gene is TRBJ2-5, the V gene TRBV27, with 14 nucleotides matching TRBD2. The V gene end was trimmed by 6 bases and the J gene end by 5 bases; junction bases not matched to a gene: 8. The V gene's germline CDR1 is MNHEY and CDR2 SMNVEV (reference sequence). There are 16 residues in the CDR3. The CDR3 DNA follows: TGTGCCAGCAGCGCCGGACTAGCGGGGGGTTGGGAGACCCAGTACTTC. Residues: CASSAGLAGGWETQYF.

CDR3 bases: TGTGCCAGCAGCTTACGGACAGGGCACGGGGAGCTGTTTTTT. Its protein product is CASSLRTGHGELFF. The chain uses TRBV4-2 and TRBJ2-2; 8 bases map to TRBD1. V lost 5 bases and J lost 7; bases outside the gene matches: 6. Germline V gives CDR1 LGHNA, CDR2 YNFKEQ. This CDR3 is 14 amino acids long.

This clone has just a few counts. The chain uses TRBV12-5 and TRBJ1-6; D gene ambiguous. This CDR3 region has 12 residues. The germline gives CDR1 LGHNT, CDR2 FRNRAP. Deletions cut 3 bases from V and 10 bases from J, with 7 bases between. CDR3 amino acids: CASGFLGSPLHF. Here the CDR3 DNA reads TGTGCTAGTGGTTTCCTCGGGTCACCCCTCCACTTT.

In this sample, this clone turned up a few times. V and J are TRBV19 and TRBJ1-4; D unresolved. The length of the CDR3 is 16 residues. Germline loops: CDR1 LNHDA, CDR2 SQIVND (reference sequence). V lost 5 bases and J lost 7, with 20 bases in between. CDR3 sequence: CASSPRPLRSLEKLFF. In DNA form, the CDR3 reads TGTGCCAGTAGTCCCCGACCGCTGAGGAGCCTTGAAAAACTGTTTTTT.

The CDR3 DNA is TGTGCCATCAGTAAAATCCGGGACAGCACCTCAAACACTGAAGCTTTCTTT. Amino acid sequence: CAISKIRDSTSNTEAFF. The chain joins TRBV10-3 to TRBJ1-1, with TRBD1 matching over 7 bases. The V and J ends lost 5 bases and 2 bases, in that order; junction bases with no gene match: 14. CDR3 size: 17 residues. Germline CDR1 ENHRY, CDR2 SYGVKD.

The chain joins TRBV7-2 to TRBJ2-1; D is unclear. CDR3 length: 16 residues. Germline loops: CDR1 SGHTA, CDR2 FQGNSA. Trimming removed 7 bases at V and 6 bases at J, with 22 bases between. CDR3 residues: CASIQNGPPLLNEQFF. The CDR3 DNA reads TGTGCCAGCATCCAAAATGGGCCCCCTTTACTCAATGAGCAGTTCTTC.

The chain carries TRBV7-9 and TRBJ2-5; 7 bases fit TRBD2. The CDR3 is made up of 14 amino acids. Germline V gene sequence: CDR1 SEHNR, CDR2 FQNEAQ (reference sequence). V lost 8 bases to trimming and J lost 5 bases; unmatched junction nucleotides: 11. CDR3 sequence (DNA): TGTGCCAGCCAAAGGTGGGAGGGGAGGGAGACCCAGTACTTC. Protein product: CASQRWEGRETQYF.

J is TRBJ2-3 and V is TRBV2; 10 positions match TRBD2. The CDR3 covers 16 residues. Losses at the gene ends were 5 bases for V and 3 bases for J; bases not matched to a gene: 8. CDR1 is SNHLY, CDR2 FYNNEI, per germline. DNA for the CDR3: TGTGCCAGCAGTTCTAAGCGGGGGGGCCAGACAGATACGCAGTATTTT. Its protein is CASSSKRGGQTDTQYF. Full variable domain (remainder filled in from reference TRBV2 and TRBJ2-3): EPEVTQTPSHQVTQMGQEVILRCVPISNHLYFYWYRQILGQKVEFLVSFYNNEISEKSEIFDDQFSVERPDGSNFTLKIRSTKLEDSAMYFCASSSKRGGQTDTQYFGPGTRLTVL.